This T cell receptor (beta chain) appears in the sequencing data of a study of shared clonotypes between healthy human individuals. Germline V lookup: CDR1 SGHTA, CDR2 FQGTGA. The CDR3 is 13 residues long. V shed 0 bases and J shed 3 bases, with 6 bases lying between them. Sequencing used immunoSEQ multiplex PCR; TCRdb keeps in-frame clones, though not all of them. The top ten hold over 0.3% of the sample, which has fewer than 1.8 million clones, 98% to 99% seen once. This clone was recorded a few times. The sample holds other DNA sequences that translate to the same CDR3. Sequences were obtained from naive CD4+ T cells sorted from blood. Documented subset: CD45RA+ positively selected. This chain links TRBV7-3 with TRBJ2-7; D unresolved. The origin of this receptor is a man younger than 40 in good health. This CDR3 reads CASSLTPRYEQYF. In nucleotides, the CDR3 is TGTGCCAGCAGCTTAACCCCGCGCTACGAGCAGTACTTC.